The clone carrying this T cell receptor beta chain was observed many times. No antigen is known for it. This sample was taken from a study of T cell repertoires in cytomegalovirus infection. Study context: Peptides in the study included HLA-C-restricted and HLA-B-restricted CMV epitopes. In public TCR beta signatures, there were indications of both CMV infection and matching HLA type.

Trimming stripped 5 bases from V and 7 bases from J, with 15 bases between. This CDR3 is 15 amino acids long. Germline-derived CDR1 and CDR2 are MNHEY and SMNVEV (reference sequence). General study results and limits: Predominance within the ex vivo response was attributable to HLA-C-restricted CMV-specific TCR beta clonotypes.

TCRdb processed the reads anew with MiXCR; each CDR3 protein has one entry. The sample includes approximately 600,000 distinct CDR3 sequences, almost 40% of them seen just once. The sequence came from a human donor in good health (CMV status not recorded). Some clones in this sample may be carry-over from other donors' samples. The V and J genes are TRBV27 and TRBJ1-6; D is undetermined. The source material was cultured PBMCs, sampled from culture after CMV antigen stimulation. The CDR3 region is CASSPPPSKNSPLHF. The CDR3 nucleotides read TGTGCCAGCAGTCCCCCCCCGAGTAAAAATTCACCCCTCCACTTT.